Each of the 9 T cell receptor beta chains below was sequenced from the same sample in a study of metastatic and nonmetastatic thyroid tumors. TCRdb reanalyzed the PCR reads via MiXCR. The sample carries fewer than 15,000 clones, 20% to 30% recorded once. No patient received treatment before thyroid surgery. The specimen was tumor tissue. The source is a female donor with papillary thyroid cancer or a benign thyroid nodule (not recorded which). Some clones in this sample may be carry-over from other donors' samples.

This clone was observed many times. The gene calls are TRBV5-1 and TRBJ2-3; 10 nucleotides agree with TRBD2. CDR3 length: 16 residues. Losses at the gene ends were 0 bases for V and 6 bases for J; bases not matched to a gene: 7. Germline V gene data show CDR1 as SGHRS and CDR2 as YFSETQ. The CDR3 DNA reads as TGCGCCAGCAGCTTGGGTAGCGGGAGGTCCGTGGATACGCAGTATTTT. Translated: CASSLGSGRSVDTQYF.

This clone was seen at least ten times. This chain links TRBV10-3 with TRBJ2-7; 12 bases match TRBD1. Germline lookup yields CDR1 ENHRY and CDR2 SYGVKD. V lost 6 bases to trimming and J lost 1 base; unmatched junction nucleotides: 7. The CDR3 is 16 amino acids. DNA of the CDR3: TGTGCCATCAGCGACCCGGGACAGGGGGCTTCCTACGAGCAGTACTTC. It is translated as CAISDPGQGASYEQYF.

A few counts support this clone. The chain uses TRBV28 and TRBJ2-7; D is perhaps TRBD2 (5 bases). CDR3 length equals 14 residues. V was trimmed by 2 bases and J by 0 bases, leaving 8 bases between them. Germline V CDR1 and CDR2: MDHEN, SYDVKM. DNA for the CDR3: TGTGCCAGCAGTTTAGAGGGTTTCTCCTACGAGCAGTACTTC. The encoded protein is CASSLEGFSYEQYF.

This clone was counted many times. The V call is TRBV5-1, the J call TRBJ1-2; the D is unclear. Germline CDR1 and CDR2: SGHRS and YFSETQ. The V end lost 0 bases, the J end lost 7 bases, and 10 bases lay between the germline ends. The CDR3 totals 13 residues. The CDR3 spells CASSLGVWFGYTF. For the CDR3, the DNA is TGCGCCAGCAGCTTGGGGGTTTGGTTTGGCTACACCTTC.

The chain has TRBV11-2 and TRBJ2-1; 9 nucleotides line up with TRBD2. The V gene end was trimmed by 4 bases and the J gene end by 3 bases; junction bases not matched to a gene: 7. The germline V gene has CDR1 SGHAT and CDR2 FQNNGV. The CDR3 runs 16 residues. The chain's CDR3 is CASSSIAGGFYNEQFF. The DNA for the CDR3 is TGTGCCAGCAGCTCCATCGCGGGAGGGTTCTACAATGAGCAGTTCTTC.

This rearrangement joins TRBV24-1 to TRBJ2-7; D not resolved. V shed 4 bases and J shed 2 bases, with 8 bases lying between them. This CDR3 comprises 13 residues. CDR1 and CDR2 (germline): KGHDR, SFDVKD. The CDR3 DNA reads as TGTGCCACCAGTGACAGGCAACCCTACGAGCAGTACTTC. Amino acid sequence: CATSDRQPYEQYF.

V and J are TRBV6-1 and TRBJ2-7; no clear D. The length of the CDR3 is 14 residues. In germline, CDR1 is MNHNS, CDR2 SASEGT. V was pared by 8 bases and J by 3 bases, with 17 bases between. The CDR3 region is CASALNVLLYEQYF. CDR3 nucleotide sequence: TGTGCCAGCGCCCTAAACGTACTTCTCTACGAGCAGTACTTC.

This clone was found many times. This chain joins TRBV20-1 and TRBJ2-4, with 9 bases aligning to TRBD2. CDR1 is DFQATT and CDR2 is SNEGSKA in the germline V gene (reference sequence). J lost 0 bases, V lost 2 bases, and 5 bases had no gene match. This CDR3 has 16 residues. CDR3 region: CSARPYSGRAKNIQYF. The CDR3 DNA sequence: TGCAGTGCTAGACCGTATAGCGGGAGAGCCAAAAACATTCAGTACTTC.

This clone appeared many times. The same CDR3 can be traced to other DNA sequences in this sample. V is TRBV30 and J is TRBJ2-5; 7 bases are a match to TRBD2. The length of the CDR3 is 15 residues. Germline loops: CDR1 GTSNPN, CDR2 SVGIG (reference sequence). V dropped 4 bases and J dropped 2; count of bases not matched to a gene: 10. CDR3 amino acids: CAWTMYSGLQETQYF. DNA for the CDR3: TGTGCCTGGACGATGTATAGCGGGCTACAAGAGACCCAGTACTTC.